What follows describes a single T cell receptor (beta chain). Its specificity is unknown. It may be a read error: a sequence one base away is much more abundant. Lacking the conserved final phenylalanine or tryptophan, this CDR3 likely reflects a read error. This specimen belongs to a study of T cell repertoires in cytomegalovirus infection. The V segment lost 4 bases and the J segment 0 bases; nucleotides outside the gene matches: 2. This CDR3 has 15 amino acids. Germline V lookup: CDR1 SGHTA, CDR2 FQGTGA. Notes on the study in general: CMV carriers having the relevant HLA were flagged by cumulative public TCR beta family frequency.

TCRdb re-called the reads with MiXCR, one entry per CDR3 protein. The sample carries about 130,000 distinct CDR3 sequences, over 25% recorded once. The source was CD8+ T cells from cultured PBMCs, collected from culture after CMV antigen stimulation. V is TRBV7-3 and J is TRBJ2-3; 9 nucleotides align to TRBD2. The TCR comes from a human donor in good health (CMV status not recorded). Some clones in this sample may be carry-over from other donors' samples. CDR3 sequence: CASSSAGGSTDTQYS. Written as DNA, the CDR3 is TGTGCCAGCAGCTCGGCGGGGGGGAGCACAGATACGCAGTATTCT.